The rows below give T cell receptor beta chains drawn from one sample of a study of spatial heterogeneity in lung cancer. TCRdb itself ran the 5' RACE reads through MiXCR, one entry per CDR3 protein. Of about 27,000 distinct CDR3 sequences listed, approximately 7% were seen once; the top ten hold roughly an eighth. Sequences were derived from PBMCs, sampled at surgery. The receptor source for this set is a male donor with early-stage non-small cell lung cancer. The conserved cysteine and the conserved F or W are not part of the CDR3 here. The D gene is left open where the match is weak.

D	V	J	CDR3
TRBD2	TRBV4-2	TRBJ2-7	ASSQEIAGGLYEQY
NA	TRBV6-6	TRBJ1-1	ASSYEVRRAEAF
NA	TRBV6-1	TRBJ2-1	ASYGKRRAYNEQF
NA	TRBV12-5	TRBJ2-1	ASGLNRRGF
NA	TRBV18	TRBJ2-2	ASSRAFLTGDANTGELF
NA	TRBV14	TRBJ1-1	ASSQTPKAF
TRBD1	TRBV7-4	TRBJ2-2	ASSLTGGNTGELF
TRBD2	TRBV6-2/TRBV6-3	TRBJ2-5	ASRETSVVQTQY
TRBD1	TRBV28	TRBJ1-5	ASSRTGGTRSNQPQH
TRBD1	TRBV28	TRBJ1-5	ASSSPGQGGQPQH
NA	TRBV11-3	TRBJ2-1	ASSLPGAHEQF
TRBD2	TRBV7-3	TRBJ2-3	ASSASGTHTDTQY
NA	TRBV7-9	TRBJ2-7	ASRSRDGTYEQY
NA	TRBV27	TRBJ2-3	ASSSRATLSTDTQY
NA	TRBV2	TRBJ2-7	ASSGPLDRSSYEQY
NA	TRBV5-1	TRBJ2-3	ASSLQGASTDTQY
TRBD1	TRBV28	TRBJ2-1	ASRTTGALDNEQF
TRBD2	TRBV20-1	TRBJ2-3	SARDWAGGLTDTQY
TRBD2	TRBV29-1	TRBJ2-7	SVARTSGYEQY
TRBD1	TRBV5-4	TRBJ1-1	ASSRTGGLAEAF
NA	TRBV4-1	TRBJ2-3	ASSREELADTQY
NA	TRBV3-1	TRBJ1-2	ASSHSYGYT
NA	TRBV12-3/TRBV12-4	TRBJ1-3	ASRPSSDTIY
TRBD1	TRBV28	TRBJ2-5	ASRGQGTGTQY
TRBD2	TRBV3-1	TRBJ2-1	ASSLRGGGNEQF
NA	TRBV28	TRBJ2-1	ASSFPRSNEQF
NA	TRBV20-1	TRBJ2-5	SARVEVVGTQY
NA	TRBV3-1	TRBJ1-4	ASSQTATNEKLF
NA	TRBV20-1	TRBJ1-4	SASQAVQLF
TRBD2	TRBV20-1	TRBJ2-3	SATVLRLAARDTQY
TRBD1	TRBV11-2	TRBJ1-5	ASSVDRDQPQH
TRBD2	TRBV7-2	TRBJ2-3	ASSPGLHTDTQY